This passage covers 32 T cell receptor beta chains from one sample sequenced in a study of post-analysis software for immune sequencing data (dated by TCRdb to the mid-2010s). Beyond this particular receptor, the publication reports: Four to six TRBV segments, including TRBV5-6, TRBV5-1 and TRBV20-1, were significantly more frequent in patients than controls.

Library prep was done by PCR. For sequencing, an Illumina HiSeq 2500 was employed. To reduce PCR and sequencing biases, unique molecular identifiers were built into the TCR beta cDNA libraries. TCRdb applied fastp at Q25 and MiXCR to the public reads, then kept only in-frame beta chains. Identical CDR3 proteins give one entry, which carries the most common genes and DNA. For this sample the table gives about 820,000 distinct CDR3 sequences, of which roughly 58% were detected only once. The ten largest clones add up to about 4.5% of the sample. Their cognate antigens are unknown. The sample comprised blood. All receptors derive from a girl between 10 and 17 years old with multiple sclerosis.

This clonotype appeared once. V usage is TRBV21-1 and J usage is TRBJ1-1; TRBD1 is taken as the D call from the table, unchecked against the DNA. TRBV21-1 is annotated as a pseudogene. The CDR3 extends over 13 amino acids. CDR3 sequence: CASRGQGNRGAFF. In nucleotides, the CDR3 is TGTGCCAGCAGAGGCCAGGGTAATAGGGGGGCTTTCTTT.

Here the CDR3 DNA reads TGTGCTAGTGGTTTGGGGACATACTATGGCTACACCTTC. Protein: CASGLGTYYGYTF. This chain connects TRBV12-5 to TRBJ1-2, with D maybe TRBD1 (5 bases). Per the germline V gene, CDR1 is LGHNT and CDR2 is FRNRAP. The CDR3 has 13 amino acids. V was cut by 1 base and J by 3 bases, with 6 bases left in between.

This clonotype was recorded a few times. The chain carries TRBV10-3 and TRBJ2-1, with TRBD2 matching over 10 bases. Germline trimming cut 0 bases from V and 10 bases from J; bases unmatched to any gene: 9. In germline, CDR1 is ENHRY, CDR2 SYGVKD. CDR3 length: 16 amino acids. In nucleotides, the CDR3 is TGTGCCATCAGTGAGTCGAGGACTAGCGGCCACCTCGAGCAGTTCTTC. It codes for CAISESRTSGHLEQFF.

Points on this clonotype: An end of the junction differs from the germline gene, which may be a read error. J is TRBJ2-4 and V is TRBV4-1; the match to TRBD1 covers 8 bases. Germline V CDR1 and CDR2: MGHRA, YSYEKL. The CDR3 has 17 amino acids. The CDR3 DNA sequence: TGCGCCAGCGGCCAAGATCCCGGGACAGGTGACCTGAAGGGTCGGTACTTC. Residues: CASGQDPGTGDLKGRYF.

This clonotype has more than one count but fewer than ten. The CDR3 DNA is TGCGCCAGCAGCTTGGACGGGGGGACCACCTACGAGCAGTACTTC. Residues: CASSLDGGTTYEQYF. The chain uses TRBV5-1 and TRBJ2-7; 7 bases align to TRBD2. The CDR3 covers 15 residues. The J segment lost 2 bases and the V segment lost 0 bases, leaving 5 bases of the junction unmatched. Germline assignment: CDR1 SGHRS and CDR2 YFSETQ.

This clonotype was observed a handful of times. The chain has TRBV29-1 and TRBJ1-1; D unclear. The CDR3 sequence is 13 residues long. Trimming removed 5 bases at V and 1 base at J, with 11 bases between. Germline CDR1 SQVTM, CDR2 ANQGSEA. CDR3 sequence (DNA): TGCAGCGTTAGGCCAGGCCGGAACACTGAAGCTTTCTTT. Translating it yields CSVRPGRNTEAFF.

The genes are TRBV6-1 and TRBJ2-4; TRBD1 matches 7 bases. V was pared by 6 bases and J by 6 bases, with 2 bases of the junction left unmatched. CDR3 length equals 12 residues. Germline CDR1 reads MNHNS; CDR2 reads SASEGT. The CDR3 DNA is TGTGCCAGCAGAACAGGGGCAAACATTCAGTACTTC. It yields the protein CASRTGANIQYF.

V is TRBV3-1 and J is TRBJ2-5, with D possibly matching TRBD1 (5 bases). This CDR3 spans 15 amino acids. Trimming left V 2 bases short and J 1 base short, with 11 bases between. In germline, CDR1 is LGHDT, CDR2 YNNKEL (reference sequence). CDR3 in DNA: TGTGCCAGCAGCCAAAATACAGGAAGCCAAGAGACCCAGTACTTC. Translating it yields CASSQNTGSQETQYF.

This clonotype was counted a few times. V and J are TRBV7-9 and TRBJ2-7, with D maybe TRBD1 (6 bases). Germline CDR1 reads SEHNR; CDR2 reads FQNEAQ (reference sequence). The CDR3 is made up of 13 amino acids. V lost 7 bases and J 2 bases, leaving 12 bases between the germline ends. For the CDR3, the DNA is TGTGCCAGCAATACAGGGACGACCTACGAGCAGTACTTC. Amino acid sequence: CASNTGTTYEQYF.

This clonotype was seen a handful of times. V is TRBV12-3 or TRBV12-4 and J is TRBJ1-5; 12 bases match TRBD1. J was trimmed by 6 bases and V by 5 bases; bases with no gene match: 14. This CDR3 region has 18 residues. The CDR3 sequence: CASSLGTGGVSGTQPQHF. In DNA, the CDR3 is TGTGCCAGCAGTCTAGGGACAGGGGGCGTAAGCGGTACTCAGCCCCAGCATTTT.

This chain connects TRBV11-2 to TRBJ1-1; tentative D call: TRBD1 (6 bases). The V gene lost 0 bases and the J gene lost 4 bases, with 9 bases spanning the gap. This CDR3 has 14 residues. CDR1 is SGHAT and CDR2 is FQNNGV in the germline V gene. The CDR3 region has the DNA TGTGCCAGCAGCTTAGATATGACAGGCACTGAAGCTTTCTTT. It encodes CASSLDMTGTEAFF.

The chain uses TRBV14 and TRBJ2-7; 7 bases are a match to TRBD1. J gave up 2 bases and V 2 bases, and 6 bases lay outside the gene matches. Germline V lookup: CDR1 SGHDN, CDR2 FVKESK. The CDR3 consists of 15 residues. The DNA of the CDR3 is TGTGCCAGCAGCCAACTGAACAGGGGTCCCTACGAGCAGTACTTC. This encodes CASSQLNRGPYEQYF.

This chain links TRBV29-1 with TRBJ2-5, with 8 bases matching TRBD2. The germline gives CDR1 SQVTM, CDR2 ANQGSEA. V dropped 4 bases and J dropped 1; count of bases not matched to a gene: 8. The CDR3 spans 15 residues. Here the CDR3 reads CSVGGRGAPQETQYF. CDR3 sequence (DNA): TGCAGCGTTGGAGGGCGGGGGGCCCCCCAAGAGACCCAGTACTTC.

Only one count was recorded for this clonotype. The chain employs TRBV6-5 and TRBJ2-7, with TRBD2 matching over 10 bases. The CDR3 is made up of 14 amino acids. V lost 10 bases and J lost 5; bases outside the gene matches: 11. Germline V gene sequence: CDR1 MNHEY, CDR2 SVGAGI. The CDR3 here is CATTSPGLAHEQYF. The CDR3 DNA sequence: TGTGCCACCACATCTCCGGGACTAGCGCACGAGCAGTACTTC.

This rearrangement joins TRBV5-1 to TRBJ2-7; 14 positions agree with TRBD2. The CDR3 sequence is 18 residues long. Trimming cost V 3 bases and J 2 bases; bases outside gene matches: 10. Germline-derived CDR1 and CDR2 are SGHRS and YFSETQ. This CDR3 reads CASSYRTSGRLLTYEQYF. The CDR3 coding sequence is TGCGCCAGCAGCTATCGGACTAGCGGGAGGCTCTTGACCTACGAGCAGTACTTC.

This sequence joins TRBV27 and TRBJ2-1, with D possibly being TRBD2 (6 bases). V was shortened by 5 bases and J by 3 bases, with 14 bases between the two germline ends. This CDR3 is 15 amino acids long. The germline V gene encodes CDR1 MNHEY and CDR2 SMNVEV (reference sequence). The CDR3 bases are TGTGCCAGCAGTCCCAGCGGGCGCAACTACAATGAGCAGTTCTTC. Translating gives CASSPSGRNYNEQFF.

The chain uses TRBV7-3 and TRBJ2-3, with D possibly being TRBD2 (6 bases). The V end lost 2 bases, the J end lost 3 bases, and 12 bases lay between the germline ends. This CDR3 has 15 amino acids. Germline values: CDR1 SGHTA, CDR2 FQGTGA. The CDR3 bases are TGTGCCAGCAGCTTATCCGGCGGGAATACAGATACGCAGTATTTT. Amino acid sequence: CASSLSGGNTDTQYF.

V is TRBV14 and J is TRBJ2-1; 7 nucleotides align to TRBD1. Germline V lookup: CDR1 SGHDN, CDR2 FVKESK. The CDR3 is made up of 16 amino acids. The trim removed 8 bases at V and 5 bases at J, leaving 15 bases unmatched. The chain's CDR3 is CASGTMGQIGNNEQFF. In DNA form, the CDR3 reads TGTGCCAGCGGCACTATGGGACAGATTGGGAACAATGAGCAGTTCTTC.

The sample holds a few counts of this clonotype. The chain is built from TRBV5-5 and TRBJ1-2; 7 bases align to TRBD1. Per germline, CDR1 SGHKS and CDR2 YYEKEE (reference sequence). The CDR3 contains 13 residues. Trimming cost V 7 bases and J 13 bases; bases outside gene matches: 16. Here the CDR3 reads CASRPPRQGKGTF. The CDR3 coding sequence is TGTGCCAGCCGACCTCCGAGACAGGGTAAAGGCACCTTC.

The chain combines TRBV29-1 with TRBJ2-7; D not resolved. Germline CDR1 and CDR2: SQVTM and ANQGSEA. CDR3 length equals 11 residues. V was cut by 4 bases and J by 3 bases, with 7 bases left in between. CDR3 nucleotide sequence: TGCAGCGTTGGAGTGGTCTACGAGCAGTACTTC. It yields the protein CSVGVVYEQYF.

This clonotype was seen a few times. The chain links TRBV4-1 to TRBJ1-1; possible D gene TRBD1, 6 bases. The CDR3 length is 15 residues. Germline V gene sequence: CDR1 MGHRA, CDR2 YSYEKL. V gave up 4 bases and J gave up 0 bases, with 12 bases separating them. The CDR3: CASSLPGHMNTEAFF. The CDR3 coding sequence is TGCGCCAGCAGCCTACCGGGACATATGAACACTGAAGCTTTCTTT.

The chain's CDR3 is CASSSRHPERGIAKNIQYF. Here the CDR3 DNA reads TGTGCCAGCAGCTCTCGTCACCCAGAGAGGGGAATAGCCAAAAACATTCAGTACTTC. This chain links TRBV5-5 with TRBJ2-4; D tentatively reads TRBD1 or TRBD2 (5 bases each). This CDR3 comprises 19 residues. Germline V lookup: CDR1 SGHKS, CDR2 YYEKEE (reference sequence). Trimming took 3 bases from V and 0 from J, leaving 22 bases between them.

This clonotype showed up just a few times. The chain links TRBV29-1 to TRBJ1-2, with TRBD1 matching 7 bases. With V trimmed by 7 bases and J by 6 bases, 8 bases remained unmatched. Germline V gene lookup returns CDR1 SQVTM and CDR2 ANQGSEA. The CDR3 is 12 amino acids. This CDR3 reads CSATGFTDGYTF. In nucleotides, the CDR3 is TGCAGCGCGACAGGGTTTACAGATGGCTACACCTTC.

The chain uses TRBV20-1 and TRBJ2-7; the match to TRBD2 covers 7 bases. Germline assignment: CDR1 DFQATT and CDR2 SNEGSKA (reference sequence). Trimming removed 5 bases from V and 2 bases from J; junction bases left unmatched: 12. The length of the CDR3 is 15 residues. CDR3 nucleotide sequence: TGCAGTGCTTCCCCAGCGGCGGGAGCGACCTACGAGCAGTACTTC. It specifies CSASPAAGATYEQYF.

The chain combines TRBV29-1 with TRBJ2-5, with TRBD2 as a possible D gene (7 bases). The J call may not be correct, given that the DNA end is closer to TRBJ2-7. The length of the CDR3 is 17 residues. Germline CDR1 and CDR2: SQVTM and ANQGSEA. CDR3 loop: CSVEDRGGQRLAYEQYF. The CDR3 bases are TGCAGCGTTGAAGATAGGGGGGGGCAGAGATTGGCCTACGAGCAGTACTTC.

This clonotype was recorded a few times. The V call is TRBV7-4, the J call TRBJ2-5, with 9 positions matching TRBD2. The germline CDR1 and CDR2 sequences are SGHVT and SQSDAQ. V was clipped by 2 bases and J by 3 bases; unmatched bases: 7. CDR3 length: 16 residues. CDR3 loop: CASSLSLAGKEETQYF. The CDR3 DNA reads TGTGCCAGCAGCTTATCCCTAGCGGGGAAGGAAGAGACCCAGTACTTC.

This clonotype came up once. This sequence joins TRBV29-1 and TRBJ2-7; the D gene could be TRBD1 or TRBD2 (6 bases each). The CDR3 contains 14 residues. CDR1 is SQVTM, CDR2 ANQGSEA, per germline. V dropped 6 bases and J dropped 3 bases, with 18 bases sitting between them. CDR3 coding DNA: TGCAGCGTCGCCCCGGGGGCGGCGAGCTACGAGCAGTACTTC. It encodes CSVAPGAASYEQYF.

The gene calls are TRBV18 and TRBJ1-5; D ambiguous. Germline V gene data show CDR1 as KGHSH and CDR2 as LQKENI. Trimming left V 1 base short and J 0 bases short, with 7 bases between. This CDR3 region has 15 residues. DNA of the CDR3: TGTGCCAGCTCACCACGGGGTCGTAGCAATCAGCCCCAGCATTTT. It codes for CASSPRGRSNQPQHF.

In regard to this clonotype: One end of the junction is discordant with germline, which a read error may explain. The V call is TRBV10-3, the J call TRBJ2-5; D is ambiguous. Looked up from germline, CDR1 is ENHRY and CDR2 is SYGVKD. The CDR3 extends over 12 amino acids. CDR3 protein: CTISDYQETQYF. CDR3 nucleotides: TGTACCATCAGTGACTACCAAGAGACCCAGTACTTC.

J is TRBJ2-7 and V is TRBV29-1; 7 bases are a match to TRBD2. The CDR3 is 12 amino acids. After removal of 5 bases from V and 5 bases from J, the junction contained 6 bases not matched to a gene. Per germline, CDR1 SQVTM and CDR2 ANQGSEA. The CDR3 sequence: CSVRLAFDEQYF. CDR3 DNA sequence: TGCAGCGTTCGACTAGCCTTCGACGAGCAGTACTTC.

The J gene is TRBJ2-1, the V gene TRBV4-1; no reliable D call. The CDR3 loop spans 10 amino acids. Germline values: CDR1 MGHRA, CDR2 YSYEKL. Trimming took off 2 bases at V and 10 bases at J, with 3 bases between the two ends. Here the CDR3 reads CASSQFEQFF. CDR3 bases: TGCGCCAGCAGCCAATTCGAGCAGTTCTTC.

J is TRBJ2-7 and V is TRBV18; 9 positions match TRBD2. Trimming took 0 bases from V and 0 from J; bases not matched to a gene: 3. Germline V gene lookup returns CDR1 KGHSH and CDR2 LQKENI. The CDR3 covers 16 residues. CDR3: CASSPPSGGYSYEQYF. The CDR3 coding sequence is TGTGCCAGCTCACCACCAAGCGGGGGGTACTCCTACGAGCAGTACTTC.